Listed below are T cell receptor beta chains from one sample, sequenced in a study of control samples from healthy donors and cancer patients. TCRdb's table, derived via immunoSEQ multiplex PCR, lists solely in-frame clones and lacks some. The sample has roughly 80,000 clones, approximately 91% seen once. The material sequenced was blood. Source of these receptors: a woman aged 45-60 years in good health. The CDR3 runs from the conserved cysteine through the conserved F or W. A D gene is named only where the DNA matches it firmly. Where a row states a size, it is once, few, many or the class of an expanded clone; other rows omit it.

D gene: TRBD1; V gene: TRBV6-5; J gene: TRBJ1-2; clone size: .; CDR3 DNA: TGTGCCAGCAGGGGGACAGGGAATCAGAACTATGGCTACACCTTC; CDR3 protein: CASRGTGNQNYGYTF
D gene: .; V gene: TRBV9; J gene: TRBJ2-7; clone size: .; CDR3 DNA: TGTGCCAGCAGCGCAGCGGGACAGGCCAACTACGAGCAGTACTTC; CDR3 protein: CASSAAGQANYEQYF
D gene: .; V gene: TRBV6-5; J gene: TRBJ1-4; clone size: .; CDR3 DNA: TGTGCCAGCAGTTATAGAGGAGGGAATGAAAAACTGTTTTTT; CDR3 protein: CASSYRGGNEKLFF
D gene: .; V gene: TRBV5-1; J gene: TRBJ2-2; clone size: .; CDR3 DNA: TGCGCCAGCCTAGCACTAGAGAGGGGGACCCCCGGGGAGCTGTTTTTT; CDR3 protein: CASLALERGTPGELFF
D gene: .; V gene: TRBV15; J gene: TRBJ1-3; clone size: .; CDR3 DNA: TGTGCCACCAGCAGACGAGGGCGGGGAAACACCATATATTTT; CDR3 protein: CATSRRGRGNTIYF
D gene: .; V gene: TRBV30; J gene: TRBJ2-7; clone size: .; CDR3 DNA: TGTGCCTGGAGTGCTTATAAGGGCGGACGATCGCAGTACTTC; CDR3 protein: CAWSAYKGGRSQYF
D gene: TRBD1; V gene: TRBV7-8; J gene: TRBJ1-2; clone size: .; CDR3 DNA: TGTGCCAGCAGCTTGGGCAGGGGGCATGGCTACACCTTC; CDR3 protein: CASSLGRGHGYTF
D gene: .; V gene: TRBV27; J gene: TRBJ1-6; clone size: .; CDR3 DNA: TGTGCCAGCAGTTTATCTCCTGATTCACCCCTCCACTTT; CDR3 protein: CASSLSPDSPLHF
D gene: .; V gene: TRBV2; J gene: TRBJ2-3; clone size: .; CDR3 DNA: TGTGCCAGCAGGCTGAGGGGGGGAGGTACAGATACGCAGTATTTT; CDR3 protein: CASRLRGGGTDTQYF
D gene: .; V gene: TRBV5-4; J gene: TRBJ1-6; clone size: .; CDR3 DNA: TGTGCCAGCAGCACCGGGCCAAGAGGCGCCTATAATTCACCCCTCCACTTT; CDR3 protein: CASSTGPRGAYNSPLHF
D gene: .; V gene: TRBV2; J gene: TRBJ2-1; clone size: .; CDR3 DNA: TGTGCCAGCAGTGGCCAGGGCAATGAGCAGTTCTTC; CDR3 protein: CASSGQGNEQFF
D gene: .; V gene: TRBV5-1; J gene: TRBJ2-3; clone size: .; CDR3 DNA: TGCGCCAGCGCCGGGACTAGCACAGATACGCAGTATTTT; CDR3 protein: CASAGTSTDTQYF
D gene: .; V gene: TRBV5-5; J gene: TRBJ2-1; clone size: .; CDR3 DNA: TGTGCCAGCAGCCTCGCCCGAGGCGGTGAGCAGTTCTTC; CDR3 protein: CASSLARGGEQFF
D gene: .; V gene: TRBV14; J gene: TRBJ1-1; clone size: few; CDR3 DNA: TGTGCCAGCAGCCAAGAGGTCAAAAACGGTAGGAACACTGAAGCTTTCTTT; CDR3 protein: CASSQEVKNGRNTEAFF
D gene: .; V gene: TRBV10-1; J gene: TRBJ1-2; clone size: .; CDR3 DNA: TGCGCCAGCAGTGATGACTGGGGCTACACCTTC; CDR3 protein: CASSDDWGYTF
D gene: TRBD1; V gene: TRBV28; J gene: TRBJ2-7; clone size: .; CDR3 DNA: TGTGCCAGCACCGGTGCCCCCGGGACAGAGAGCTCCTACGAGCAGTACTTC; CDR3 protein: CASTGAPGTESSYEQYF
D gene: .; V gene: TRBV5-5; J gene: TRBJ1-2; clone size: .; CDR3 DNA: TGTGCCAGCAGCTTGGCCGAGGAACTAGGCTACACCTTC; CDR3 protein: CASSLAEELGYTF
D gene: .; V gene: TRBV4-2; J gene: TRBJ2-1; clone size: .; CDR3 DNA: TGTGCCAGCAGCCAAGCGGGACGAGACAATGAGCAGTTCTTC; CDR3 protein: CASSQAGRDNEQFF
D gene: TRBD2; V gene: TRBV9; J gene: TRBJ2-1; clone size: .; CDR3 DNA: TGTGCCAGCGCCCCGGGGGGGGCCTACTACAATGAGCAGTTCTTC; CDR3 protein: CASAPGGAYYNEQFF
D gene: .; V gene: TRBV2; J gene: TRBJ1-1; clone size: .; CDR3 DNA: TGTGCCAGCAGGCAGGGGTGGAACACTGAAGCTTTCTTT; CDR3 protein: CASRQGWNTEAFF
D gene: .; V gene: TRBV3-1/TRBV3-2; J gene: TRBJ1-5; clone size: once; CDR3 DNA: TGTGCCAGCAGCCAAGGCTGGGGGACCGATCAGCCCCAGCATTTT; CDR3 protein: CASSQGWGTDQPQHF
D gene: .; V gene: TRBV6-5; J gene: TRBJ2-7; clone size: .; CDR3 DNA: TGTGCCAGCAGGGGGGGTCCGGTAAACGAGCAGTACTTC; CDR3 protein: CASRGGPVNEQYF
D gene: .; V gene: TRBV12-2; J gene: TRBJ1-3; clone size: .; CDR3 DNA: TGTGCAAGTCGCTTAGAGGCGGGCTACTCCTCTGGAAACACCATATATTTT; CDR3 protein: CASRLEAGYSSGNTIYF
D gene: .; V gene: TRBV4-2; J gene: TRBJ2-2; clone size: .; CDR3 DNA: TGTGCCAGCTCTCCGAGCGGGACAACGAACACCGGGGAGCTGTTTTTT; CDR3 protein: CASSPSGTTNTGELFF
D gene: TRBD1; V gene: TRBV5-1; J gene: TRBJ1-2; clone size: .; CDR3 DNA: TGCGCCAGCAGCGCGAGGGACAGGTCGGACGGCTACACCTTC; CDR3 protein: CASSARDRSDGYTF
D gene: .; V gene: TRBV6-5; J gene: TRBJ2-1; clone size: .; CDR3 DNA: TGTGCCAGCAGGAGGGACGGGGCGTCCTACAATGAGCAGTTCTTC; CDR3 protein: CASRRDGASYNEQFF
D gene: .; V gene: TRBV6-5; J gene: TRBJ2-2; clone size: .; CDR3 DNA: TGTGCCAGCGATACAGGACAGCTATGGGTAGGAGAGCTGTTTTTT; CDR3 protein: CASDTGQLWVGELFF
D gene: .; V gene: TRBV7-9; J gene: TRBJ1-6; clone size: few; CDR3 DNA: TGTGCCAGCAGGTACCCGGGGGATTCACCCCTCCACTTT; CDR3 protein: CASRYPGDSPLHF
D gene: TRBD1; V gene: TRBV6-5; J gene: TRBJ1-2; clone size: .; CDR3 DNA: TGTGCCAGCAGACCGGGACAGGGATATGGCTACACCTTC; CDR3 protein: CASRPGQGYGYTF
D gene: .; V gene: TRBV6-1; J gene: TRBJ2-2; clone size: .; CDR3 DNA: TGTGCCAGCAGTGAGCGCACCGGGGAGCTGTTTTTT; CDR3 protein: CASSERTGELFF
D gene: .; V gene: TRBV2; J gene: TRBJ1-6; clone size: .; CDR3 DNA: TGTGCCAGCAGTGGGGGGCCCAATAATTCACCCCTCCACTTT; CDR3 protein: CASSGGPNNSPLHF
D gene: .; V gene: TRBV25-1; J gene: TRBJ2-2; clone size: .; CDR3 DNA: TGTGCCAGCAGTGAATCCGACAGGTTTCGCACCGGGGAGCTGTTTTTT; CDR3 protein: CASSESDRFRTGELFF
D gene: .; V gene: TRBV5-1; J gene: TRBJ1-4; clone size: .; CDR3 DNA: TGCGCCAGCAGCCCCGAGACAGGCCTGGATGAAAAACTGTTTTTT; CDR3 protein: CASSPETGLDEKLFF
D gene: TRBD1; V gene: TRBV7-8; J gene: TRBJ2-3; clone size: .; CDR3 DNA: TGTGCCAGCAGCTCATCCGGGACAGGGGGCGGGCGCACAGATACGCAGTATTTT; CDR3 protein: CASSSSGTGGGRTDTQYF
D gene: TRBD1; V gene: TRBV18; J gene: TRBJ1-4; clone size: once; CDR3 DNA: TGTGCCAGCTTGGCGTCCGGGACAGGGGGCGAAAAACTGTTTTTT; CDR3 protein: CASLASGTGGEKLFF
D gene: TRBD1; V gene: TRBV3-1/TRBV3-2; J gene: TRBJ1-2; clone size: .; CDR3 DNA: TGTGCCAGCAGCAGCGGGACAGGGGCCAACTATGGCTACACCTTC; CDR3 protein: CASSSGTGANYGYTF
D gene: .; V gene: TRBV18; J gene: TRBJ1-2; clone size: .; CDR3 DNA: TGTGCCAGCTCACAAAGGAGTATGACTAACTATGGCTACACCTTC; CDR3 protein: CASSQRSMTNYGYTF
D gene: .; V gene: TRBV2; J gene: TRBJ1-4; clone size: .; CDR3 DNA: TGTGCCAGCTGCCAGGGGATTACCAATGAAAAACTGTTTTTT; CDR3 protein: CASCQGITNEKLFF
D gene: .; V gene: TRBV2; J gene: TRBJ1-5; clone size: .; CDR3 DNA: TGTGCCAGCAGCTTTGAAGGCAATCAGCCCCAGCATTTT; CDR3 protein: CASSFEGNQPQHF
D gene: .; V gene: TRBV7-9; J gene: TRBJ2-1; clone size: .; CDR3 DNA: TGTGCCAGCAGCCGGGGTATTGAGCAGTTCTTC; CDR3 protein: CASSRGIEQFF
D gene: .; V gene: TRBV19; J gene: TRBJ1-4; clone size: .; CDR3 DNA: TGTGCCAGTAGCAGGGAGAGAGCAACTAATGAAAAACTGTTTTTT; CDR3 protein: CASSRERATNEKLFF